This T cell receptor beta chain was obtained from a study of blood T cells in healthy people across ages. Study-wide results and caveats: The study found more naive CD4+ cells and higher diversity in long-lived than aged donors. A roughly linear age-dependent decrease characterized TCR beta diversity per million T cells.

Of note for this clonotype: Its antigen is currently unknown.

Primers used in a second PCR of about 6 to 12 cycles were a sample-barcoded 5' primer and a J-beta primer mix. TCRdb ran MiXCR on the 5' RACE reads and lists one entry per CDR3 protein. The sample contains some 1,800,000 distinct CDR3 sequences, more than 35% of which appear only once. The CDR3 runs to 13 residues. The V gene lost 2 bases and the J gene lost 8 bases, with 12 bases spanning the gap. Germline V gives CDR1 MNHEY, CDR2 SVGEGT. Per sample, no less than 5 micrograms of total RNA were extracted. The gene calls are TRBV6-2 or TRBV6-3 and TRBJ1-2; D remains unclear. This clonotype was sampled from a human donor in good health. The material sequenced was blood. The CDR3 here is CASSYSDVRGYTF. The CDR3 nucleotides read TGTGCCAGCAGTTACAGTGACGTGAGGGGCTACACCTTC.